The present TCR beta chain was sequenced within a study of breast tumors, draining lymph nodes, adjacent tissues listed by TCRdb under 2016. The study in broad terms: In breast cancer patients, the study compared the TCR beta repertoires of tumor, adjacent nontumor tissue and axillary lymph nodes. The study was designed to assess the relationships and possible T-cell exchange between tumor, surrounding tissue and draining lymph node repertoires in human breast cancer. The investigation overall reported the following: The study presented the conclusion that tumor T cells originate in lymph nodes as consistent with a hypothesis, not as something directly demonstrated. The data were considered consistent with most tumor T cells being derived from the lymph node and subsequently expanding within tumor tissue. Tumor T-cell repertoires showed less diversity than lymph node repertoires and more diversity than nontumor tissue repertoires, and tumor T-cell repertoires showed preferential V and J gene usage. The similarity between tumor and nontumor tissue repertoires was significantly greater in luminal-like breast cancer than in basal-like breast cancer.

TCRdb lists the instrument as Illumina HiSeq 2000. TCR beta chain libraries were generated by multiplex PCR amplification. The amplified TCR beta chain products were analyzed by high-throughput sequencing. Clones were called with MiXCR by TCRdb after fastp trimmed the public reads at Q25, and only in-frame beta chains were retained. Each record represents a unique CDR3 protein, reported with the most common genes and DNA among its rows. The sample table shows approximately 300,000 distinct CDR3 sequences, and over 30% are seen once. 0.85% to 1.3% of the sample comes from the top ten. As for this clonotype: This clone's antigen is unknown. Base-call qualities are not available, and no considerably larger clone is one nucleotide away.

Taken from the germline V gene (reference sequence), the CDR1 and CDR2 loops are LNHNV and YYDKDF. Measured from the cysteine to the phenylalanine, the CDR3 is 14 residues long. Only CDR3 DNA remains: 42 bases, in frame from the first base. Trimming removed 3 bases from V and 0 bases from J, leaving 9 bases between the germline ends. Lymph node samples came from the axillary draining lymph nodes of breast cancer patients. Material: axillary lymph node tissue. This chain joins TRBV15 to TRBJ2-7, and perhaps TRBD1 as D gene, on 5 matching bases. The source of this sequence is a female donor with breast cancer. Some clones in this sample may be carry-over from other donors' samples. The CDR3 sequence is CATSSPDNSYEQYF. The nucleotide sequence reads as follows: TGTGCCACCAGCAGCCCGGACAACTCCTACGAGCAGTACTTC.